A single sample gave rise to the 14 T cell receptor beta chains below, sequenced in a study of CD8 T cells in ankylosing spondylitis. TCRdb called the 5' RACE reads again in MiXCR, with one record for every CDR3 protein. The sample yields 30,000 to 45,000 distinct CDR3 sequences, 11% seen once. Sequenced material: synovial fluid, either unsorted or a sorted T cell fraction (not recorded which). These TCRs come from a male donor with ankylosing spondylitis.

In regard to this clonotype: One end of the junction is discordant with germline, which a read error may explain. The gene calls are TRBV18 and TRBJ2-1, with D perhaps matching TRBD1 or TRBD2 (5 bases each). The CDR3 consists of 10 residues. Per the germline V gene, CDR1 is KGHSH and CDR2 is LQKENI. The CDR3, as DNA: TGTGCCAGCTCCCGGGGCGGGCGCCCCTTC. Translated: CASSRGGRPF.

This clonotype has more than one count but fewer than ten. The J gene is TRBJ1-2, the V gene TRBV18; 12 bases fit TRBD1. Germline V CDR1 and CDR2: KGHSH, LQKENI. Trimming cost V 8 bases and J 6 bases; bases outside gene matches: 13. The CDR3 spans 16 residues. The CDR3 DNA is TGTGCCAGCACTCCGGGACAGGGGGCAATTAGGGATGGCTACACCTTC. Translation: CASTPGQGAIRDGYTF.

At least ten counts were recorded for this clonotype. The chain couples TRBV12-3 or TRBV12-4 to TRBJ2-5, with D maybe TRBD2 (6 bases). V dropped 5 bases and J dropped 7 bases, with 17 bases sitting between them. The CDR3 contains 14 residues. CDR3 DNA sequence: TGTGCCAGCAGTCCCCTCGGGACTCCAGGGACCCAGTACTTC. This gives the protein CASSPLGTPGTQYF.

This clonotype appeared many times. The chain combines TRBV4-1 with TRBJ2-1; D is undetermined. There are 14 residues in the CDR3. Germline V CDR1 and CDR2: MGHRA, YSYEKL. V was pared by 1 base and J by 7 bases, with 11 bases between. This CDR3 is CASSQVYQRNEQFF. In DNA form, the CDR3 reads TGCGCCAGCAGCCAAGTCTATCAGAGGAATGAGCAGTTCTTC.

Points on this clonotype: A much more abundant neighbour one base away suggests this may be a read error. This chain connects TRBV10-3 to TRBJ1-1; D is unresolved. CDR1 is ENHRY and CDR2 is SYGVKD in the germline V gene. The CDR3 sequence is 14 residues long. The CDR3 sequence is CVISATSRETEAFF. CDR3 sequence (DNA): TGTGTCATCAGTGCGACCAGTAGGGAAACTGAAGCTTTCTTT.

This clonotype has only a few counts. The chain joins TRBV7-8 to TRBJ2-5, with 10 bases matching TRBD2. The CDR3 is made up of 16 amino acids. Looked up from germline, CDR1 is SGHVS and CDR2 is FQNEAQ. V lost 0 bases and J lost 5; bases outside the gene matches: 6. The CDR3 DNA reads TGTGCCAGCAGCTTAGCGGGACTAGCGCGGGGGGAGACCCAGTACTTC. Translated, it gives CASSLAGLARGETQYF.

This clonotype has a handful of counts. The rearrangement links TRBV6-1 to TRBJ2-1; D perhaps matches TRBD2 (5 bases). Trimming removed 6 bases at V and 7 bases at J, with 22 bases between. The CDR3 loop spans 16 amino acids. Germline CDR1 and CDR2: MNHNS and SASEGT. The CDR3 region is CASRASRVQRRNEQFF. CDR3 DNA sequence: TGTGCCAGCAGGGCAAGTAGGGTACAAAGGAGGAATGAGCAGTTCTTC.

This clonotype was counted ten times or more. The chain joins TRBV2 to TRBJ2-5, with TRBD1 matching 9 bases. This CDR3 is 15 amino acids long. The germline gives CDR1 SNHLY, CDR2 FYNNEI. The V and J ends lost 4 bases and 5 bases, in that order; junction bases with no gene match: 8. CDR3 DNA sequence: TGTGCCAGCAGTGCAACGGGACAGGGATGGGAGACCCAGTACTTC. Its protein product is CASSATGQGWETQYF.

The rearrangement links TRBV7-2 to TRBJ1-5; 11 bases agree with TRBD1. The CDR3 runs 15 residues. V trimming: 5 bases; J trimming: 7 bases; junction bases outside the gene matches: 7. Per the germline V gene, CDR1 is SGHTA and CDR2 is FQGNSA. CDR3 bases: TGTGCCAGCAGCCTATGGACAGGGGGCGGGCAGCCCCAGCATTTT. Protein product: CASSLWTGGGQPQHF.

This clonotype was recorded many times. The chain is built from TRBV20-1 and TRBJ2-1, with D unclear. This CDR3 spans 14 amino acids. Trimming removed 0 bases from V and 4 bases from J, with 10 bases in between. Germline-derived CDR1 and CDR2 are DFQATT and SNEGSKA (reference sequence). The CDR3 nucleotides are TGCAGTGCTAGAGATCGGTCCAATTACAATGAGCAGTTCTTC. As protein: CSARDRSNYNEQFF.

This clonotype was seen a handful of times. The gene calls are TRBV7-2 and TRBJ1-2; maybe TRBD1 (6 bases). The germline V gene has CDR1 SGHTA and CDR2 FQGNSA. This CDR3 spans 14 amino acids. The ends were cut back, 4 bases at V and 4 bases at J, with 13 bases in the middle. Here the CDR3 reads CASSWGAGIYGYTF. In DNA form, the CDR3 reads TGTGCCAGCAGCTGGGGGGCAGGGATCTATGGCTACACCTTC.

This clonotype appeared many times. The genes are TRBV7-9 and TRBJ1-4, with TRBD1 matching over 9 bases. CDR1 and CDR2 from the germline V gene are SEHNR and FQNEAQ (reference sequence). Trimming cost V 4 bases and J 1 base; bases outside gene matches: 4. This CDR3 is 16 amino acids long. The CDR3 region has the DNA TGTGCCAGCAGCTCACGACAGGGGGTAACTAATGAAAAACTGTTTTTT. Protein sequence: CASSSRQGVTNEKLFF. The complete variable domain, with remaining parts taken from reference TRBV7-9 and TRBJ1-4, reads DTGVSQNPRHKITKRGQNVTFRCDPISEHNRLYWYRQTLGQGPEFLTYFQNEAQLEKSRLLSDRFSAERPKGSFSTLEIQRTEQGDSAMYLCASSSRQGVTNEKLFFGSGTQLSVL.

J is TRBJ2-7 and V is TRBV20-1; D unclear. CDR3 size: 14 residues. CDR1 and CDR2 from the germline V gene are DFQATT and SNEGSKA (reference sequence). V lost 0 bases, J lost 0 bases, and 9 bases lay in between. The CDR3 reads CSARDNPSSYEQYF. CDR3 nucleotides: TGCAGTGCTAGAGATAACCCCAGCTCCTACGAGCAGTACTTC.

This clonotype was found many times. The chain joins TRBV27 to TRBJ2-3, with D possibly called TRBD1 or TRBD2 (5 bases each). Germline V gene data show CDR1 as MNHEY and CDR2 as SMNVEV (reference sequence). Trimming took 7 bases from V and 3 from J, leaving 20 bases between them. The CDR3 extends over 16 amino acids. The CDR3, as DNA: TGTGCCAGCACCGCACCCTCCGGGACGGGGACAGATACGCAGTATTTT. Its protein product is CASTAPSGTGTDTQYF.